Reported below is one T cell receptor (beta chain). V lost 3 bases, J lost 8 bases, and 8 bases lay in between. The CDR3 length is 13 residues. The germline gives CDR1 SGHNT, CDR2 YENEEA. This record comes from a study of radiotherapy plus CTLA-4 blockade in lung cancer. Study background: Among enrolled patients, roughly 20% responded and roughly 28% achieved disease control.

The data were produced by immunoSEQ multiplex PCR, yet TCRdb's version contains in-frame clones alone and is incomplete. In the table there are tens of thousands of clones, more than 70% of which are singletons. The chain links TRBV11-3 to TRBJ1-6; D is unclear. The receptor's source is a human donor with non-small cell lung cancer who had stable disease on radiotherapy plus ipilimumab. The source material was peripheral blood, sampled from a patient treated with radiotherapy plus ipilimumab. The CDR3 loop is CASSFGPDSPLHF. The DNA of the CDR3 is TGTGCCAGCAGCTTCGGACCGGATTCACCCCTCCACTTT.